This T cell receptor beta chain was retrieved from a study of blood T cell repertoires in COVID-19. Libraries were prepared by immunoSEQ multiplex PCR; TCRdb keeps only in-frame clonotypes and omits some of them. The sample shows 150,000 to 200,000 clones, 85% of them seen only once. Germline assignment: CDR1 SGHRS and CDR2 YFSETQ. The length of the CDR3 is 13 residues. Trimming removed 0 bases from V and 4 bases from J, with 5 bases in between. This clonotype was sampled from a human donor with acute or convalescent COVID-19. The donor label of this sample is uncertain. Sequencing input: peripheral blood. This chain links TRBV5-1 with TRBJ1-5; D is ambiguous. The CDR3 coding sequence is TGCGCCAGCAGCTTGGCGGGGAATCAGCCCCAGCATTTT. As protein: CASSLAGNQPQHF.